This T cell receptor (beta chain) came from a study of cytomegalovirus exposure and HLA in healthy donors. Overall study: Researchers found that roughly 80% of around 400 genotyped donors fell within the Caucasian-associated ancestry cluster.

Trimming at V came to 5 bases and at J to 0 bases, leaving 10 bases not matched to a gene. This CDR3 spans 17 amino acids. The germline CDR1 and CDR2 sequences are MNHEY and SMNVEV (reference sequence). The primer mix had 60 Vbeta and 13 Jbeta primers. This table comes from immunoSEQ multiplex PCR, and its TCRdb copy is limited to in-frame clones, with some not included. The sample totals roughly 78,000 clones. Regarding this clone: Its antigen remains unknown.

Regarding the study as a whole: TCR beta chains numbering under 200 were designated cytomegalovirus-associated.

The chain couples TRBV27 to TRBJ2-5; 9 bases match TRBD2. Input material: PBMCs. The receptor's source is a boy aged 10-17 years in good health and CMV-seronegative. The CDR3 here is CASSRVRSGRYQETQYF. In DNA, the CDR3 is TGTGCCAGCAGTCGGGTACGGAGCGGGAGGTACCAAGAGACCCAGTACTTC.